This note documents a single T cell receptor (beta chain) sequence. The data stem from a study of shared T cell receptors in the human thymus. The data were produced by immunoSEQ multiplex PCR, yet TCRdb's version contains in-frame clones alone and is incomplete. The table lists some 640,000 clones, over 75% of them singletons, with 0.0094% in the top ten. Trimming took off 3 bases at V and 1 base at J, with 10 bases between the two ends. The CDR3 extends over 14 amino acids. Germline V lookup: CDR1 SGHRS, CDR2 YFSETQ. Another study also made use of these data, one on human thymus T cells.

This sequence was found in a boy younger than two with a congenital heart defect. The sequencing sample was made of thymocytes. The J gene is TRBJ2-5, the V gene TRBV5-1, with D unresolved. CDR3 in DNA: TGCGCCAGCAGCTCCCTATTCGGCCAAGAGACCCAGTACTTC. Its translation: CASSSLFGQETQYF.